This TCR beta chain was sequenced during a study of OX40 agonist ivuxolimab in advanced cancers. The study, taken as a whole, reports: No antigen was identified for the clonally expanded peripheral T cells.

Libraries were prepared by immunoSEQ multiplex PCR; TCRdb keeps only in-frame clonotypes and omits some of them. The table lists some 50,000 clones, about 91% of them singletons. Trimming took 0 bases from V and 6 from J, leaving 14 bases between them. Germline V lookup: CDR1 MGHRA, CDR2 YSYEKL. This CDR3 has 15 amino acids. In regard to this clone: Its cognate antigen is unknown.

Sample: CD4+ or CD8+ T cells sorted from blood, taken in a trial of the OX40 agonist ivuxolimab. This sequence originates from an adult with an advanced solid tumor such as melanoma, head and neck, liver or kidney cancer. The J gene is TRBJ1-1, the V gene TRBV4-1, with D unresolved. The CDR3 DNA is TGCGCCAGCAGCCAAGAGGATTGGGCAAGTTCTGAAGCTTTCTTT. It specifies CASSQEDWASSEAFF.